This TCR beta chain comes out of a study of beta chain features in type 1 diabetes listed by TCRdb under 2018. Notes on the research overall: Patients and healthy donors did not differ in mean age, gender distribution, total cell number or subset yield. A total of about 100,000,000 sorted cells were examined across all samples, and RNA yield correlated strongly with the number of cells per subset. The study compared TCRB repertoires of sorted circulating CD4+ T cell subsets between recently diagnosed type 1 diabetes patients and matched healthy donors. Regulatory and stem cell-like memory subsets were obtained from only 8 patients and roughly eight healthy donors, while naive and central memory subsets were obtained from all 30 or so donors.

Beyond this particular receptor, the publication reports: Naive, central memory and regulatory TCRB repertoires appeared to be more similar among patients than among healthy donors. Shorter templates might be favored by PCR, yet because patient and control samples were amplified and corrected together, any such skew would affect both groups equally. Type 1 diabetes patients showed a moderate but significant shortening of TCRB CDR3 length in all four CD4+ subsets. Fewer insertions and more nucleotide deletions at VDJ recombination sites were observed in patients with type 1 diabetes, implying thymic rearrangement abnormalities. Because the HLA sub-analyses included only small numbers of individuals, any influence of HLA type on TCRB rearrangement was left unresolved. Sequencing cDNA rather than genomic DNA could over-represent highly expressing activated cells, although activation and CD3 levels did not differ between groups.

The entire isolated RNA was reverse transcribed using the High Capacity cDNA Reverse Transcription Kit, and thus expressed TCRB transcripts were sequenced. Deep immunoSEQ sequencing was performed on naive, central memory and regulatory T cell samples, with an average of roughly 3.6 million total reads per sample. Sorted cells were lysed in RLT buffer and RNA was extracted with DNase-treated RNeasy Micro or Mini kits, depending on cell number. Each cell subset was processed on its own to prevent cross-contamination, while patient and healthy donor samples were processed together. Using the immunoSEQ multiplex PCR, TCRB sequences were amplified from cDNA into 87-bp fragments spanning the CDR3 region. Amplicons were sequenced on the Illumina HiSeq platform. The study's own analysis went as follows. PCR bias was computationally corrected using synthetic template baselines, reads within Hamming distance 2 were collapsed, and singletons that could not be merged were discarded. By aligning reads against IMGT, V, D and J genes, CDR3 length, and insertions or deletions at six rearrangement sites were assigned. Within each subset, clonotype counts were normalized to the number of sorted cells before true diversity and Gini coefficients were calculated with the tcR R package. The overlap coefficient, calculated on TCRB nucleotide sequences, was used to measure repertoire sharing. Out-of-frame TCRB sequences from naive cells were analyzed to stand in for the pre-selection repertoire. As stored in TCRdb, this immuneACCESS dataset retains in-frame rearrangements with V and J assigned. A fraction of the clones does not appear; measured against another copy, unresolved V genes explain less than half of the discrepancy, and the remainder lacks a known reason. That table supplies the V and J calls and clone size; D and trimming were determined from the DNA. Within this sample are 810,000 or so clones, with roughly 15% of them counted one time only. The ten largest clones capture around 0.02% of the sample.

The germline V gene sets CDR1 to MNHEY and CDR2 to SVGAGI. Spanning cysteine to phenylalanine, the CDR3 consists of 13 amino acids. Only the CDR3 DNA is retained, 39 bases long and in frame from the first base. The germline V end is reduced by 10 bases and the J end by 8 bases; junction bases left unmatched: 12. Details on this clone: Its recognized antigen is unknown. Base quality data are lacking; no much larger clone is found one base away.

Each donor gave one peripheral blood draw, approximately 110 mL on average, collected into heparinised tubes. Naive, central memory, regulatory and stem cell-like memory CD4+ T cells were sorted on a BD FACSAria II using a panel including CD45RO, CCR7, CD25, CD127, CD95 and CD27. Purity was above 98% for every sorted population. PBMCs were separated immediately by Lymphoprep density gradient centrifugation and were stained directly, without being cultured. Samples were stained and sorted in pairs, with one healthy donor and one patient per experiment, so that batch effects were minimized. The source of this sequence is a woman aged 18-35 years in good health. The sample consisted of naive CD4+ T cells from blood. The sample's cell subset or site label is to be understood as: true naive CD4+ T cells. The chain employs TRBV6-5 and TRBJ1-2; 8 central nucleotides agree with TRBD1. The nucleotide sequence is given as TGTGCCACCTTTACAGGGGGTAGCGGCGGCTACACCTTC. Translated, this is CATFTGGSGGYTF.